This passage covers 13 T cell receptor beta chains from one sample sequenced in a study of T-cell reconstitution after alpha-beta-depleted transplantation in children. TCRbeta library preparation incorporated unique molecular identifiers. TCRdb redid the calling of the PCR reads with MiXCR, one entry per CDR3 protein. The sample yields more than 300,000 distinct CDR3 sequences, about a sixth seen once. Sequenced here: PBMCs, mostly from graft donor cells, sampled 360 days after TCRalphabeta/CD19-depleted stem cell transplant. The source of these receptors is a male patient under 10 years old who had a stem cell transplant for acute lymphoblastic leukemia, so the T cells may come from the graft donor.

The genes are TRBV6-5 and TRBJ2-1; 10 positions match TRBD2. Germline loops: CDR1 MNHEY, CDR2 SVGAGI. The CDR3 has 14 residues. The V gene end was trimmed by 4 bases and the J gene end by 9 bases; junction bases not matched to a gene: 6. DNA for the CDR3: TGTGCCAGCAGTTGGCTAGCGGGAGCGAGTGAGCAGTTCTTC. Its translation is CASSWLAGASEQFF.

CDR3 bases: TGTGCCAGCACCTTGGGACTAGCGGGAGGGAATCCGTATTTT. The encoded protein is CASTLGLAGGNPYF. The V and J genes are TRBV12-3 or TRBV12-4 and TRBJ2-3; 16 bases are a match to TRBD2. CDR3 length equals 14 residues. V shed 7 bases, J shed 14 bases, and the junction held 9 bases outside the gene matches.

The chain uses TRBV7-2 and TRBJ2-3; no clear D gene. Germline V lookup: CDR1 SGHTA, CDR2 FQGNSA. Trimming stripped 2 bases from V and 3 bases from J, with 9 bases between. The CDR3 consists of 14 residues. CDR3 region: CASSLKEGTDTQYF. The CDR3 DNA reads TGTGCCAGCAGCTTAAAAGAAGGGACAGATACGCAGTATTTT.

This chain links TRBV12-3 or TRBV12-4 with TRBJ2-7; D is unclear. The V end lost 0 bases, the J end lost 5 bases, and 2 bases lay between the germline ends. The CDR3 is 11 amino acids. DNA of the CDR3: TGTGCCAGCAGTTTAGCCCACGAGCAGTACTTC. It is translated as CASSLAHEQYF.

This clonotype was seen a handful of times. V is TRBV5-6 and J is TRBJ2-3; 10 bases align to TRBD2. The CDR3 runs to 17 residues. Trimming took 4 bases from V and 2 from J; bases not matched to a gene: 10. From germline, CDR1 is SGHDT and CDR2 YYEEEE. The CDR3 loop reads CASSLGSSGSLTDTQYF. CDR3 DNA: TGTGCCAGCAGCCTAGGTTCTAGCGGGAGCCTCACAGATACGCAGTATTTT.

This clonotype showed up just a few times. The chain carries TRBV27 and TRBJ2-1, with 14 bases aligning to TRBD2. This CDR3 has 18 amino acids. V lost 5 bases, J lost 8 bases, and 14 bases stayed unmatched. Germline loops: CDR1 MNHEY, CDR2 SMNVEV (reference sequence). The CDR3 nucleotides read TGTGCCAGCAGTCTGGGACTAGCGGGAGCCGGCCCTGGGGATGAGCAGTTCTTC. Protein sequence: CASSLGLAGAGPGDEQFF.

This sequence joins TRBV28 and TRBJ2-1; TRBD2 is a possible D gene (5 bases). V lost 2 bases, J lost 7 bases, and 18 bases lay in between. The CDR3 contains 16 residues. Germline-derived CDR1 and CDR2 are MDHEN and SYDVKM. The CDR3 loop is CASSLGPLGARNEQFF. In nucleotides, the CDR3 is TGTGCCAGCAGTTTAGGGCCCCTGGGAGCGAGGAATGAGCAGTTCTTC.

V is TRBV4-1 and J is TRBJ2-1; TRBD2 is a possible D gene (6 bases). Trimming took 2 bases from V and 5 from J, leaving 13 bases between them. This CDR3 is built from 15 residues. Germline-derived CDR1 and CDR2 are MGHRA and YSYEKL. The CDR3 DNA is TGCGCCAGCAGCCAATTAGCGGCACCCCACAATGAGCAGTTCTTC. Translation gives CASSQLAAPHNEQFF.

The rearrangement uses TRBV28 and TRBJ2-6, with 9 positions matching TRBD1. Per the germline V gene, CDR1 is MDHEN and CDR2 is SYDVKM. V lost 5 bases to trimming and J lost 2 bases; unmatched junction nucleotides: 10. CDR3 length: 18 residues. The CDR3 nucleotides are TGTGCCAGCAGTCGATCCGGGACAGGGTTTGCTGGGGCCAACGTCCTGACTTTC. The encoded protein is CASSRSGTGFAGANVLTF.

Many counts were recorded for this clonotype. The chain links TRBV29-1 to TRBJ2-3, with 10 bases aligning to TRBD2. The CDR3 loop spans 15 amino acids. The V and J ends lost 4 bases and 4 bases, in that order; junction bases with no gene match: 8. CDR1 SQVTM and CDR2 ANQGSEA come from the germline V gene. The chain's CDR3 is CSVAGTSETADTQYF. The CDR3 nucleotides read TGCAGCGTTGCGGGGACTAGCGAGACAGCAGATACGCAGTATTTT.

This clonotype has just a few counts. Germline and junction disagree at one end, which may indicate a read error. The chain is built from TRBV7-7 and TRBJ2-5, with D perhaps TRBD2 (6 bases). The CDR3 totals 15 residues. Germline values: CDR1 SSHAT, CDR2 FNYEAQ (reference sequence). The CDR3 sequence: CASSSSATRVGTQYF. The CDR3 bases are TGTGCTAGCAGCTCAAGCGCGACTAGGGTCGGGACCCAGTACTTC.

The rearrangement joins TRBV4-3 to TRBJ2-4; perhaps TRBD1 as D (6 bases). Germline lookup yields CDR1 LGHNA and CDR2 YSLEER. Trimming removed 0 bases from V and 14 bases from J, with 23 bases in between. The CDR3 is 16 residues long. CDR3 amino acids: CASSQDLLGRGIYEYF. CDR3 nucleotides: TGCGCCAGCAGCCAAGATCTCCTTGGCAGGGGAATTTACGAGTACTTC.

This clonotype was counted between two and nine times. CDR3 sequence: CASSQGGQGFNEKLFF. CDR3 DNA sequence: TGTGCCAGCAGCCAAGGAGGACAGGGGTTTAATGAAAAACTGTTTTTT. The chain recombines TRBV4-2 with TRBJ1-4; 9 positions agree with TRBD1. V was clipped by 1 base and J by 4 bases; unmatched bases: 4. The CDR3 contains 16 residues. CDR1 and CDR2 (germline): LGHNA, YNFKEQ.